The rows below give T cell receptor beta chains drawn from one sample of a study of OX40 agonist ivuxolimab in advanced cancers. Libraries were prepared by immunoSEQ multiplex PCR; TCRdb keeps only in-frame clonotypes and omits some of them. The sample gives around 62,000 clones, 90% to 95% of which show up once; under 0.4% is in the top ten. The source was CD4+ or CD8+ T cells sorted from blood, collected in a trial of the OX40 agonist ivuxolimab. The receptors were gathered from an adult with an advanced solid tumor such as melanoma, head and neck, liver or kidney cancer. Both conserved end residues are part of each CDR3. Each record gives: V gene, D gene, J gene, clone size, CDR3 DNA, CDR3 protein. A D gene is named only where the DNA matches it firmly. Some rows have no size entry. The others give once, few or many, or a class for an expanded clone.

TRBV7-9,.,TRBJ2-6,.,TGTGCTATGGTGGGGTCTGGGGCCAACGTCCTGACTTTC,CAMVGSGANVLTF
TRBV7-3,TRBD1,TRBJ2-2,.,TGTGCCAGCAGCTCGGGACAGGGGGCGACCGGGGAGCTGTTTTTT,CASSSGQGATGELFF
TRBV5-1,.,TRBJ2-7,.,TGCGCCAGCAGCTTGGACGGCGCCCGGGGGCCCTACGAGCAGTACTTC,CASSLDGARGPYEQYF
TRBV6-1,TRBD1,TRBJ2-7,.,TGTGCCAGCAGGCCTACACAGGGGCCATACTACGAGCAGTACTTC,CASRPTQGPYYEQYF
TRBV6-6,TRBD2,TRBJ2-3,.,TGTGCCAGCACCCCCCCGGGAGGGGTAACAGATACGCAGTATTTT,CASTPPGGVTDTQYF
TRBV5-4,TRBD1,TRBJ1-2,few,TGTGCCAGCAGCCCGGGACAGCAATATGGCTACACCTTC,CASSPGQQYGYTF
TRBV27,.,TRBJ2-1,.,TGTGCCAGCACACAGGCGGGGAGCTCCTACAATGAGCAGTTCTTC,CASTQAGSSYNEQFF
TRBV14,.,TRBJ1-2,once,TGTGCCAGCAGCTCACAGGGCAGGGACTATGGCTACACCTTC,CASSSQGRDYGYTF
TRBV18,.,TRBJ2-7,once,TGTGCCAGCTCACCAGAACGGGGTAAAAACTACGAGCAGTACTTC,CASSPERGKNYEQYF
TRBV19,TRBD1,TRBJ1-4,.,TGTGCCAGTACCACCACAGGGGGCCTAAGGGAAAAACTGTTTTTT,CASTTTGGLREKLFF
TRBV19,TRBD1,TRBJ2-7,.,TGTGCCAGTAGTATGGCAGGGGGCTTCGAGCAGTACTTC,CASSMAGGFEQYF
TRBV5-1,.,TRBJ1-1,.,TGCGCCAGCAGCTTGGAGCCAACCCAGGGGTTTGAAGCTTTCTTT,CASSLEPTQGFEAFF
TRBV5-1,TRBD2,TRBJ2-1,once,TGCGCCAGCAGCCCCGAACGGACTAGTAGGAATGAGCAGTTCTTC,CASSPERTSRNEQFF
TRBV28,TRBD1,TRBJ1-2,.,TGTGCCAGCCTTAGAGGGGGCGTTAGTTTTGATGGCTACACCTTC,CASLRGGVSFDGYTF
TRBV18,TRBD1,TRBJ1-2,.,TGTGCCAGCTCACCACGAAACAGGGGGACGAACTATGGCTACACCTTC,CASSPRNRGTNYGYTF
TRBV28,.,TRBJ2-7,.,TGTGCCAGCACCCCGCCAGGACGGGAGTTGGACGAGCAGTACTTC,CASTPPGRELDEQYF
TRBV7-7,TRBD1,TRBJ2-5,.,TGTGCTAGCAGCGAGGGACAGGGGAAAGAGACCCAGTACTTC,CASSEGQGKETQYF
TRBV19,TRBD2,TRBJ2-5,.,TGTGCCAGTAGTATAGTGGGCGGGAGTAAAGAGACCCAGTACTTC,CASSIVGGSKETQYF
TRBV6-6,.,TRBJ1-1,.,TGTGCCAGCAGTTACCCGCAGGGCGGGGACACTGAAGCTTTCTTT,CASSYPQGGDTEAFF
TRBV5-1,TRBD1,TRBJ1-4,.,TGCGCCAGCAGCTTGACAGGGGGCAATAGTAATGAAAAACTGTTTTTT,CASSLTGGNSNEKLFF
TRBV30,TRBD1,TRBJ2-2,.,TGTGCCTGGAGTGGCCGACTAGGACAGGGCTTCGGAACCGGGGAGCTGTTTTTT,CAWSGRLGQGFGTGELFF
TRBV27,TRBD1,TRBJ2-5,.,TGTGCCAGCCTGCCCAGGACAGGGATACAAGAGACCCAGTACTTC,CASLPRTGIQETQYF
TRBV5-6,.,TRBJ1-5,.,TGTGCCAGCAGCTTGGTAGGGGATAGCAATCAGCCCCAGCATTTT,CASSLVGDSNQPQHF
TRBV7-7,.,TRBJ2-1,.,TGTGCCAGCAGCGTAAGACCCGGGGACAATGAGCAGTTCTTC,CASSVRPGDNEQFF
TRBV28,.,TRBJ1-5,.,TGTGCCAGCAGTCTCAGGACGTTCAGGGGGCCCCAGCATTTT,CASSLRTFRGPQHF
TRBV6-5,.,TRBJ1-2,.,TGTGCCAGCAGTTACCGGCAGGGGAGCTATGGCTACACCTTC,CASSYRQGSYGYTF
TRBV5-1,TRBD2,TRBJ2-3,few,TGCGCCAGCAGCTTGGCAGGTCGAAGCGGGAGTTCCACAGATACGCAGTATTTT,CASSLAGRSGSSTDTQYF
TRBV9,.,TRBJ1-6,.,TGTGCCAGCAGCCCTGACCCCTATTCACCCCTCCACTTT,CASSPDPYSPLHF
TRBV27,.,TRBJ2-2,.,TGTGCCAGCAGTCACTACACCGGGGAGCTGTTTTTT,CASSHYTGELFF
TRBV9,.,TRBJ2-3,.,TGTGCCAGCAGCGTAGGACTAGGACAGAGCACAGATACGCAGTATTTT,CASSVGLGQSTDTQYF
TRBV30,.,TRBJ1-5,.,TGTGCCTGGAGTGTAGACAGTACTCAGCCCCAGCATTTT,CAWSVDSTQPQHF
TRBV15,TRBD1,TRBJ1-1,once,TGTGCCACCAGCAGCGCCAGGGGGACTGAAGCTTTCTTT,CATSSARGTEAFF
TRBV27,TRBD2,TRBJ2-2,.,TGTGCCAGCAGTCCTTGGGGAACACGGACTAGCGGGAGGGCTCCCGGGGAGCTGTTTTTT,CASSPWGTRTSGRAPGELFF
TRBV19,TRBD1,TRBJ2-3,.,TGTGCCAGTAGAGGACAGGGCTTGAGCACAGATACGCAGTATTTT,CASRGQGLSTDTQYF
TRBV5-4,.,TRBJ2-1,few,TGTGCCAGCAGCTTGAGCGCAGATGTTTACAATGAGCAGTTCTTC,CASSLSADVYNEQFF
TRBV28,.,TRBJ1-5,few,TGTGCCTCTGAAGGGAGCAATCAGCCCCAGCATTTT,CASEGSNQPQHF
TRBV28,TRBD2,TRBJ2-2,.,TGTGCCACCGCCTCCCCGGGGGGAGGGGCCGGGGAGCTGTTTTTT,CATASPGGGAGELFF
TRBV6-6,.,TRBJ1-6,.,TGTGCCAGCAGTTACTCTACGACAGGACCTAATTCACCCCTCCACTTT,CASSYSTTGPNSPLHF
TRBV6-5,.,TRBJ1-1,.,TGTGCCAGCAGTAAACCGGGAGGCTCAAACACTGAAGCTTTCTTT,CASSKPGGSNTEAFF
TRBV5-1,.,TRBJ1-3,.,TGCGCCAGCAGCTTGGCCGGGGCAGACTCTGGAAACACCATATATTTT,CASSLAGADSGNTIYF
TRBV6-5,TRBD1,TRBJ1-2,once,TGTGCCAGCAGATCCGGGACAGGGTACTATGGCTACACCTTC,CASRSGTGYYGYTF
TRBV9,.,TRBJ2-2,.,TGTGCCAGCAGCGTACACGGGACAACTAACACCGGGGAGCTGTTTTTT,CASSVHGTTNTGELFF
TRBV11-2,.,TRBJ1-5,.,TGTGCCAGCAGCCCGGACCGGGGGAGGAACCAGCCCCAGCATTTT,CASSPDRGRNQPQHF
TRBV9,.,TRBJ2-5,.,TGTGCCAGCAGCCCCCGCGGCGGGATCCAAGAGACCCAGTACTTC,CASSPRGGIQETQYF
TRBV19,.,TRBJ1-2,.,TGTGCCAGTAGTATAGCGGTCTCGACCGCTCGCGGCTACACCTTC,CASSIAVSTARGYTF
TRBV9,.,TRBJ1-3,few,TGTGCCAGCAGCGTAGAAGGCTCTGGAAACACCATATATTTT,CASSVEGSGNTIYF
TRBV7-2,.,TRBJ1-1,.,TGTGCCAGCAGCCTCTTAGGGGGAAAGGGGACTGAAGCTTTCTTT,CASSLLGGKGTEAFF
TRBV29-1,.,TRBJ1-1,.,TGCAGCGTTGGGGGCCGCAGGAAGAACACTGAAGCTTTCTTT,CSVGGRRKNTEAFF
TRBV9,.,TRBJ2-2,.,TGTGCCAGCAGCCGAGGACCGGACAGGGGTGGCGGGAGGCCGAGCGGGGAGCTGTTTTTT,CASSRGPDRGGGRPSGELFF
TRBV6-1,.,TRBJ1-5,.,TGTGCCAGCAGTGGGACTACAGTGGTCAATCAGCCCCAGCATTTT,CASSGTTVVNQPQHF
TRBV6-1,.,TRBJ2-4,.,TGTGCCAGCAGTGAAGAAGACCAGTATTGGAACATTCAGTACTTC,CASSEEDQYWNIQYF
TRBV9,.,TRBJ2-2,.,TGTGCCAGCAGCGTAGTGCATGGCGGGGAGCTGTTTTTT,CASSVVHGGELFF
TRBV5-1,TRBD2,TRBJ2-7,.,TGCGCCAGCAGCCTCCGGACTAGCGGCTACGAGCAGTACTTC,CASSLRTSGYEQYF
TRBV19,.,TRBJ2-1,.,TGTGCCAGTAGTAGGGGCAGGCAAGACTCCTACAATGAGCAGTTCTTC,CASSRGRQDSYNEQFF
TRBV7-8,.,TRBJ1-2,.,TGTGCCAGCAGCTTGGCTCGATGGGGTGTGATGGGTGGCTACACCTTC,CASSLARWGVMGGYTF
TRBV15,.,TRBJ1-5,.,TGTGCCACCAGCAGAGGTGGACTGGGGGGGGACCATCAGCCCCAGCATTTT,CATSRGGLGGDHQPQHF
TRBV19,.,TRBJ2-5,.,TGTGCCAGTAGGGCGCCAAAAGAGACCCAGTACTTC,CASRAPKETQYF
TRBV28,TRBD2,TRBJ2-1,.,TGTGCCAGCAGTTTTGGTGTAGGGAGGGCGAAACAGTTCTTC,CASSFGVGRAKQFF
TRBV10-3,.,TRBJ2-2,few,TGTGCCATCAGTGAAGGGGCGGGAATCGAGCTGTTTTTT,CAISEGAGIELFF
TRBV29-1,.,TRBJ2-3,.,TGCAGCGTTCTGGGGTTTAGCACAGATACGCAGTATTTT,CSVLGFSTDTQYF